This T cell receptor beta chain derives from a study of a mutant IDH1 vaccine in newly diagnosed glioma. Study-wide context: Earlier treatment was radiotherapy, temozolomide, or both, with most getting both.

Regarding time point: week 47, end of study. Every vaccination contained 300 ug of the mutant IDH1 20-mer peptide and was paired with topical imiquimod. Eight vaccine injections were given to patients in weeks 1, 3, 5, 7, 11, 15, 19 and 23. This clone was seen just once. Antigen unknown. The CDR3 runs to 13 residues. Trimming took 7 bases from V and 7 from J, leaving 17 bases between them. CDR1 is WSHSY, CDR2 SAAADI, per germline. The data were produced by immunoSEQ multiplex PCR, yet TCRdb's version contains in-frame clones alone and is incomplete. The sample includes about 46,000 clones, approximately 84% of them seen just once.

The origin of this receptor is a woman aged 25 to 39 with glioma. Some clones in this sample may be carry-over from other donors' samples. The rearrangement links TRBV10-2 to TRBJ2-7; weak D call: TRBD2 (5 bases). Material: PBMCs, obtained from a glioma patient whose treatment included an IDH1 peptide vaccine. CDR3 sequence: CASTPRTGIEQYF. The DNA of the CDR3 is TGCGCCAGCACTCCTAGAACCGGGATTGAGCAGTACTTC.